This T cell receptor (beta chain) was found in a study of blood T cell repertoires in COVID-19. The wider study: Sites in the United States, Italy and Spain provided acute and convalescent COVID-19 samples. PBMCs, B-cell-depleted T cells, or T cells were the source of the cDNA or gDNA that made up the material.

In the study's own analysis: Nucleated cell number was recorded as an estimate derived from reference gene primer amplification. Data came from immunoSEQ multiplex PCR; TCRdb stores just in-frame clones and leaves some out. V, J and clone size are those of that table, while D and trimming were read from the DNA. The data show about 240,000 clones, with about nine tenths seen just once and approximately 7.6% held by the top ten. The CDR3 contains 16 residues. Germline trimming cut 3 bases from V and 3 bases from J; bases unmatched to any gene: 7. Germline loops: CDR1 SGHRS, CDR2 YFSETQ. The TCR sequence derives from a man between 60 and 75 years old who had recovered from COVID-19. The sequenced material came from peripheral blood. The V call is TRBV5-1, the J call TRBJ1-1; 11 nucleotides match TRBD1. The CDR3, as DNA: TGCGCCAGCAGCTACGGACAGGGGGCGCCGGACACTGAAGCTTTCTTT. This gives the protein CASSYGQGAPDTEAFF. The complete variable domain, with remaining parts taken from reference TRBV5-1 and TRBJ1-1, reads KAGVTQTPRYLIKTRGQQVTLSCSPISGHRSVSWYQQTPGQGLQFLFEYFSETQRNKGNFPGRFSGRQFSNSRSEMNVSTLELGDSALYLCASSYGQGAPDTEAFFGQGTRLTVV.